This T cell receptor (beta chain) was recovered during a study of Ad26.COV2.S vaccination and SARS-CoV-2 variants. Study-level information: Sample donor was a member of the COV1001 Ad26.COV2.S trial arm. Doses of Ad26.COV2.S were injected into muscle once or twice, 56 days apart.

The germline V and J ends were trimmed by 5 bases and 1 base, with 14 bases remaining between them. The germline gives CDR1 LNHDA, CDR2 SQIVND (reference sequence). This CDR3 is built from 15 residues. Produced via immunoSEQ multiplex PCR; TCRdb's table is partial and in-frame only. The sample lists more than 300,000 clones; approximately 86% were seen once. Treatment described: 19 received Ad26.COV2.S at low or high dose, single or two shots; 5 received placebo; per-sample allocation not given. Specimen acquisition occurred on day 63 following the initial vaccine or placebo injection. The chain recombines TRBV19 with TRBJ1-1; maybe TRBD1 (6 bases). This clonotype was obtained from a person aged 18 to 65 who received the Ad26.COV2.S COVID-19 vaccine or a placebo. The material sequenced was peripheral blood, taken in a trial of Ad26.COV2.S vaccine versus placebo. The CDR3 DNA is TGTGCCAGTAGTGATATAATGACAGGGAACACTGAAGCTTTCTTT. It is translated as CASSDIMTGNTEAFF.